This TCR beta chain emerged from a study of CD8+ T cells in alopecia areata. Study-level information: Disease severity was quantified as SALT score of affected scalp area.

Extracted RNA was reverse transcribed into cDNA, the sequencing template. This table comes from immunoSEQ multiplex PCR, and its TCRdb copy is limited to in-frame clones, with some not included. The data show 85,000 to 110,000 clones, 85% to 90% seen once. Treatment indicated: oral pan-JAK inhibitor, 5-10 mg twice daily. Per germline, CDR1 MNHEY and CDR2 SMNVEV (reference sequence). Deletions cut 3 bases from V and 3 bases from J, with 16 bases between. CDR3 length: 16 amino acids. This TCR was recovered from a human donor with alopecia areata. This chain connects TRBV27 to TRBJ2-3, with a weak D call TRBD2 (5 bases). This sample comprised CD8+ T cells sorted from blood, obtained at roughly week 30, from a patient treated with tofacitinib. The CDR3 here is CASSFLHDGGTDTQYF. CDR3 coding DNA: TGTGCCAGCAGTTTTCTCCACGACGGCGGGACAGATACGCAGTATTTT.